The T cell receptor beta chain under discussion was sequenced for a study of metastatic and nonmetastatic thyroid tumors. The overall study: Peripheral blood and tumor or nodule samples from malignant and benign thyroid patients were compared. Findings and limits, study-wide: According to reports, the diversity of TCR beta was significantly higher in malignant thyroid tumors than in benign nodules, and this held in both blood and tumor samples.

Every patient underwent thyroid surgery untreated. Original analysis: The study's classifier, a distant-metastasis tool for papillary thyroid cancer, was built using CDR3 differences across clinicopathological groups. TCRdb re-called the PCR reads through MiXCR. The V and J calls reflect TCRdb's pipeline rather than the authors' work. Among over 25,000 clones listed, about 20% were seen once. Trimming took 2 bases from V and 1 from J; bases not matched to a gene: 6. CDR3 length equals 17 residues. Germline CDR1 is SGHNT and CDR2 is YYREEE (reference sequence). Many counts were recorded for this clone. Its antigen is unidentified.

Sequenced sample: blood. The receptor was isolated from a female donor with papillary thyroid cancer or a benign thyroid nodule (not recorded which). Some clones in this sample may be carry-over from other donors' samples. The rearrangement uses TRBV5-4 and TRBJ2-1; 10 bases are shared with TRBD2. The CDR3 bases are TGTGCCAGCAGCTTCCGAAGCGGGAGGGCGTCCTACAATGAGCAGTTCTTC. It yields the protein CASSFRSGRASYNEQFF.